This section outlines one T cell receptor (beta chain) sequence together with its context. As yet, its antigen is unknown. The data were obtained in a study of T cells in Graves' hyperthyroidism and ophthalmopathy. Germline CDR1 is MNHEY and CDR2 is SMNVEV (reference sequence). The CDR3 runs 15 residues. V lost 6 bases to trimming and J lost 2 bases; unmatched junction nucleotides: 9. Regions amplified from RNA transcripts were the TCR beta CDR3 regions. An initial round of RT-PCR targeting the TCR CDR3 relied on the HTBI primer set. TCRdb re-called the multiplex PCR reads with MiXCR, one entry per CDR3 protein. Of over 300,000 distinct CDR3 sequences listed, around 13% are singletons. Study results and caveats: Ophthalmopathy was separated from stable hyperthyroidism by a 13 V-J model. The model identified upcoming ophthalmopathy a median about six months ahead of onset.

The sequencing input was blood. This sequence was found in a woman aged 55-69 years with Graves' hyperthyroidism. The chain uses TRBV27 and TRBJ2-7; TRBD2 agrees at 8 bases. The CDR3 DNA follows: TGTGCCAGCAGGGAAAGCGGGAGTGGGGCCTACGAGCAGTACTTC. This translates into CASRESGSGAYEQYF.